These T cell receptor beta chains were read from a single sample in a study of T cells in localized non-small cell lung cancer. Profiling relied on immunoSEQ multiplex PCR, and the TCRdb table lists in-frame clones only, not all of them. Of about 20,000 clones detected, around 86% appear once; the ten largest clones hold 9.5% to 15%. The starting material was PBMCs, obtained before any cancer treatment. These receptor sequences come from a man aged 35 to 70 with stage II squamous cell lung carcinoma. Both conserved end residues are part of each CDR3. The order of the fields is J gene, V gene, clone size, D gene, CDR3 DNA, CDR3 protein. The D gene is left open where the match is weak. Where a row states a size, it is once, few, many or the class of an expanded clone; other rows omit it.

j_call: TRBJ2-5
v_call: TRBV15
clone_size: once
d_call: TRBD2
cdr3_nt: TGTGCCACCAGCAGAGATGATAGCGGGGGTGAGACCCAGTACTTC
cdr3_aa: CATSRDDSGGETQYF

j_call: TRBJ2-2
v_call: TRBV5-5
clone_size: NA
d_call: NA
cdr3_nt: TGTGCCAGCAGCTCCCGGGGAGGAGGGGACACCGGGGAGCTGTTTTTT
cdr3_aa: CASSSRGGGDTGELFF

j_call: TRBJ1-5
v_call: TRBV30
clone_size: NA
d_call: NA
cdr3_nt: TGTGCCTGGAGTAAGGGGCAAAGCAATCAGCCCCAGCATTTT
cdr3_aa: CAWSKGQSNQPQHF

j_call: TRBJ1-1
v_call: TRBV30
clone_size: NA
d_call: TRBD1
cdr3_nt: TGTGCCTGGAGAGCACAGGGGGGATGGACTGAAGCTTTCTTT
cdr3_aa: CAWRAQGGWTEAFF

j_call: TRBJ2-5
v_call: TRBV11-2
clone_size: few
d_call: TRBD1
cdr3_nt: TGTGCCAGCAGCTTGGGTCGACAGGGGTTTGGGGAGACCCAGTACTTC
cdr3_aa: CASSLGRQGFGETQYF

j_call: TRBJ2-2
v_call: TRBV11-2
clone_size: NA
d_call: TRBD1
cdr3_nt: TGTGCCAGCAGCTTAAACACAGGGGACACCGGGGAGCTGTTTTTT
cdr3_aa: CASSLNTGDTGELFF

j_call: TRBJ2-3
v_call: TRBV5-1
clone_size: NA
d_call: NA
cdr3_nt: TGCGCCAGCAGCAACCAGGGTTGGACAGATACGCAGTATTTT
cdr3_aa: CASSNQGWTDTQYF

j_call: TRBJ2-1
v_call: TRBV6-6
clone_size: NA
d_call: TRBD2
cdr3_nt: TGTGCCAGCAGCTCCCTTATAGCGGGAGTACAGTTCTTC
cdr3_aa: CASSSLIAGVQFF

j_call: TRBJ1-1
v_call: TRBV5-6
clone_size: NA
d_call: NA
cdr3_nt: TGTGCCAGCAGCTTTCAGGGGCCAGGGAACACTGAAGCTTTCTTT
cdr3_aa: CASSFQGPGNTEAFF

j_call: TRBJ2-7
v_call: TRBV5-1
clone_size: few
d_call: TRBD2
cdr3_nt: TGCGCCAGCAGCAGCAGCGGGAGAATGGGTTACGAGCAGTACTTC
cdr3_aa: CASSSSGRMGYEQYF